This T cell receptor (beta chain) appears in the sequencing data of a study of cytomegalovirus exposure and HLA in healthy donors. The junction had 6 bases not matched to a gene; V was cut back by 5 bases and J by 2 bases. CDR1 and CDR2 (germline): MNHEY, SMNVEV (reference sequence). The CDR3 sequence is 16 residues long. Study-wide findings and caveats: It has been reported that TCR beta sequences accurately predicted the HLA-A and HLA-B alleles of most subjects. A previous analysis found most TCR beta V segments productive roughly 90% or roughly 30% of the time. Among TCR beta chains, those listed as cytomegalovirus-associated numbered fewer than 200.

Researchers ran the PCR with 60 Vbeta and 13 Jbeta primers. The assay was immunoSEQ multiplex PCR, and TCRdb's table has in-frame clones only and misses some. The table records approximately 91,000 clones, 86% of them present only once. On this clone itself: The target antigen is unknown.

The TCR originated in a man aged 30 to 39 in good health and CMV-seropositive. J is TRBJ2-3 and V is TRBV27; 11 nucleotides agree with TRBD2. Input material: PBMCs. CDR3 coding DNA: TGTGCCAGCAGTATACGGACTAGCGGGCCCACAGATACGCAGTATTTT. It codes for CASSIRTSGPTDTQYF.